The 24 T cell receptor beta chains below come from one sample, sequenced in a study of blood T cell repertoires in COVID-19. Assay used: immunoSEQ multiplex PCR; TCRdb lists only in-frame clones, some missing. In the table there are 200,000 or so clones, around 90% of which are singletons. Input material: peripheral blood. All receptors come from a man between 60 and 75 years old with acute or convalescent COVID-19.

A remark on this clone: Compared with germline, one end of the junction differs, possibly owing to a read error. The chain couples TRBV4-3 to TRBJ1-2, with D unclear. The germline V gene encodes CDR1 LGHNA and CDR2 YSLEER. The CDR3 has 14 residues. Here the CDR3 DNA reads TGCGCCAGCAGCCAAGATGGGCGGGTTTGGGTGAAGGCCTTC. As protein: CASSQDGRVWVKAF.

The V call is TRBV6-1, the J call TRBJ2-3; D is perhaps TRBD1 (6 bases). This CDR3 spans 14 amino acids. Germline V gene sequence: CDR1 MNHNS, CDR2 SASEGT. The V end lost 0 bases, the J end lost 5 bases, and 9 bases lay between the germline ends. The CDR3 reads CASSEALGGDTQYF. The CDR3, as DNA: TGTGCCAGCAGTGAAGCGCTAGGGGGAGATACGCAGTATTTT.

The chain is built from TRBV9 and TRBJ1-6, with D maybe TRBD1 (6 bases). Germline loops: CDR1 SGDLS, CDR2 YYNGEE. Trimming left V 4 bases short and J 7 bases short, with 12 bases between. The CDR3 consists of 14 residues. The DNA for the CDR3 is TGTGCCAGCAGCCGAGGACAGATCAATTCACCCCTCCACTTT. This codes for CASSRGQINSPLHF.

The sample holds one count of this clone. The rearrangement links TRBV2 to TRBJ2-5; 8 positions match TRBD1. Germline V gene lookup returns CDR1 SNHLY and CDR2 FYNNEI. Unmatched junction bases numbered 7, after V lost 5 bases and J lost 2 bases. The CDR3 spans 15 residues. CDR3 nucleotides: TGTGCCAGCAGTTATCCAGGGACAGGACAAGAGACCCAGTACTTC. Translating gives CASSYPGTGQETQYF. Full variable domain (missing parts from reference TRBV2 and TRBJ2-5): EPEVTQTPSHQVTQMGQEVILRCVPISNHLYFYWYRQILGQKVEFLVSFYNNEISEKSEIFDDQFSVERPDGSNFTLKIRSTKLEDSAMYFCASSYPGTGQETQYFGPGTRLLVL.

The chain has TRBV7-9 and TRBJ1-6; 8 bases are shared with TRBD1. The trim removed 5 bases at V and 5 bases at J, leaving 5 bases unmatched. Germline CDR1 is SEHNR and CDR2 is FQNEAQ (reference sequence). The CDR3 contains 15 residues. This CDR3 reads CASSPRDRNNSPLHF. For the CDR3, the DNA is TGTGCCAGCAGCCCCCGGGACAGGAATAATTCACCCCTCCACTTT.

The V call is TRBV6-5, the J call TRBJ1-3, with D uncertain. Trimming removed 7 bases from V and 0 bases from J, with 13 bases in between. This CDR3 region has 15 residues. Germline V lookup: CDR1 MNHEY, CDR2 SVGAGI. The CDR3 spells CASTTPRISGNTIYF. The CDR3 DNA reads as TGTGCCAGCACTACTCCCCGCATCTCTGGAAACACCATATATTTT.

This chain links TRBV7-9 with TRBJ2-1, with a possible D match to TRBD2 (5 bases). V was trimmed by 7 bases and J by 7 bases, leaving 8 bases between them. This CDR3 region has 11 residues. Germline CDR1 reads SEHNR; CDR2 reads FQNEAQ (reference sequence). DNA of the CDR3: TGTGCCAGCACCACGGGGAATGAGCAGTTCTTC. Translated, it gives CASTTGNEQFF.

The chain uses TRBV15 and TRBJ1-2; D might be TRBD1 (5 bases). The V end lost 1 base, the J end lost 7 bases, and 16 bases lay between the germline ends. CDR3 length equals 15 residues. Germline V gene lookup returns CDR1 LNHNV and CDR2 YYDKDF (reference sequence). DNA for the CDR3: TGTGCCACCAGCAGAGGTGGGCAGGGTTCGGGTGGCTACACCTTC. Amino acids: CATSRGGQGSGGYTF.

This clone has a handful of counts. The rearrangement uses TRBV9 and TRBJ1-1, with TRBD1 matching 8 bases. The CDR3 covers 16 residues. The germline V gene has CDR1 SGDLS and CDR2 YYNGEE. Losses at the gene ends were 0 bases for V and 4 bases for J; bases not matched to a gene: 8. CDR3 in amino acids: CASSVGAGGSGTEAFF. The CDR3 DNA sequence: TGTGCCAGCAGCGTAGGCGCAGGGGGCAGCGGCACTGAAGCTTTCTTT. The complete variable domain, with remaining parts taken from reference TRBV9 and TRBJ1-1, reads DSGVTQTPKHLITATGQRVTLRCSPRSGDLSVYWYQQSLDQGLQFLIQYYNGEERAKGNILERFSAQQFPDLHSELNLSSLELGDSALYFCASSVGAGGSGTEAFFGQGTRLTVV.

The V and J genes are TRBV5-6 and TRBJ1-4; D gene unclear. V was trimmed by 2 bases and J by 6 bases, leaving 11 bases between them. The CDR3 runs 14 residues. Germline V gives CDR1 SGHDT, CDR2 YYEEEE. The CDR3 coding sequence is TGTGCCAGCAGCTTTTCAGGATCCTATGAAAAACTGTTTTTT. It translates to CASSFSGSYEKLFF. Full variable domain (outside the CDR3, taken from reference TRBV5-6 and TRBJ1-4): DAGVTQSPTHLIKTRGQQVTLRCSPKSGHDTVSWYQQALGQGPQFIFQYYEEEERQRGNFPDRFSGHQFPNYSSELNVNALLLGDSALYLCASSFSGSYEKLFFGSGTQLSVL.

The chain is built from TRBV11-2 and TRBJ1-4, with 8 bases matching TRBD1. J was trimmed by 8 bases and V by 3 bases; bases with no gene match: 8. This CDR3 has 15 amino acids. CDR1 is SGHAT and CDR2 is FQNNGV in the germline V gene. CDR3 DNA: TGTGCCAGCAGCTTGGGGCGGACAGGGAACGAAAAACTGTTTTTT. This translates into CASSLGRTGNEKLFF.

V gene TRBV7-8 combines with J gene TRBJ1-3, with 7 bases that match TRBD1. V shed 5 bases and J 0 bases; nucleotides not matched to a gene: 10. This CDR3 is built from 17 residues. CDR1 and CDR2 (germline): SGHVS, FQNEAQ. DNA of the CDR3: TGTGCCAGCAGCGCTCGGACAGGCTACACCTCTGGAAACACCATATATTTT. It codes for CASSARTGYTSGNTIYF.

The chain combines TRBV10-2 with TRBJ2-1; a weak D match, TRBD1 (6 bases). Trimming left V 5 bases short and J 3 bases short, with 11 bases between. The CDR3 runs to 14 residues. The germline CDR1 and CDR2 sequences are WSHSY and SAAADI. The CDR3 is CASSPQGNYNEQFF. DNA for the CDR3: TGCGCCAGCAGTCCGCAGGGGAACTACAATGAGCAGTTCTTC.

This clone appeared a single time. This chain connects TRBV12-5 to TRBJ2-5; D may be TRBD1 (7 bases). The CDR3 is 13 amino acids. Germline assignment: CDR1 LGHNT and CDR2 FRNRAP. The CDR3 sequence is CASQGGLGETQYF. The CDR3 nucleotides read TGTGCCTCCCAGGGGGGCCTAGGGGAGACCCAGTACTTC.

CDR3 nucleotides: TGTGCCAGCAGCTTACAGGCTTTACCGAACACCGGGGAGCTGTTTTTT. This gives the protein CASSLQALPNTGELFF. This chain connects TRBV7-8 to TRBJ2-2; D uncertain. The length of the CDR3 is 16 residues. Germline V gene data show CDR1 as SGHVS and CDR2 as FQNEAQ. V lost 2 bases, J lost 0 bases, and 10 bases lay in between.

The chain couples TRBV2 to TRBJ1-5; 9 bases are shared with TRBD1. Germline CDR1 reads SNHLY; CDR2 reads FYNNEI. This CDR3 is built from 14 residues. Germline trimming cut 6 bases from V and 4 bases from J; bases unmatched to any gene: 4. DNA of the CDR3: TGTGCCAGCAGAGAGGACAGGGGAAATCAGCCCCAGCATTTT. Residues: CASREDRGNQPQHF.

The chain joins TRBV5-1 to TRBJ2-7; the match to TRBD2 covers 14 bases. Per germline, CDR1 SGHRS and CDR2 YFSETQ. V shed 4 bases and J 0 bases; nucleotides not matched to a gene: 3. The CDR3 runs to 16 residues. For the CDR3, the DNA is TGCGCCAGCAGCACGGGACTAGCGGGGGACTCCTACGAGCAGTACTTC. Its translation is CASSTGLAGDSYEQYF.

V and J are TRBV18 and TRBJ2-5, with 8 bases identical to TRBD1. The CDR3 runs to 15 residues. V was pared by 6 bases and J by 4 bases, with 10 bases of the junction left unmatched. Germline V gene data show CDR1 as KGHSH and CDR2 as LQKENI. The CDR3 sequence is CASSPQGARGETQYF. CDR3 in DNA: TGTGCCAGCTCTCCCCAGGGGGCGCGCGGAGAGACCCAGTACTTC.

The chain uses TRBV30 and TRBJ1-6; D may be TRBD1 (6 bases). This CDR3 comprises 12 residues. Germline CDR1 is GTSNPN and CDR2 is SVGIG (reference sequence). V gave up 1 base and J gave up 8 bases, with 6 bases separating them. This CDR3 reads CAWSGTDSPLHF. Here the CDR3 DNA reads TGTGCCTGGAGTGGGACAGATTCACCCCTCCACTTT.

This rearrangement joins TRBV5-1 to TRBJ1-6; D perhaps matches TRBD1 (6 bases). V lost 9 bases and J 5 bases, leaving 15 bases between the germline ends. CDR1 and CDR2 from the germline V gene are SGHRS and YFSETQ. This CDR3 has 14 residues. This CDR3 is CATRTAGDNSPLHF. CDR3 sequence (DNA): TGCGCCACCCGGACAGCCGGGGATAATTCACCCCTCCACTTT.

V is TRBV5-4 and J is TRBJ2-2; 7 nucleotides align to TRBD2. This CDR3 spans 15 amino acids. CDR1 is SGHNT and CDR2 is YYREEE in the germline V gene (reference sequence). V trimming: 3 bases; J trimming: 6 bases; junction bases outside the gene matches: 8. The CDR3 region has the DNA TGTGCCAGCAGCTCGCCGGGAGGTACGGCCGGGGAGCTGTTTTTT. It translates to CASSSPGGTAGELFF. Based on the CDR3 plus reference TRBV5-4 and TRBJ2-2, the full variable domain is ETGVTQSPTHLIKTRGQQVTLRCSSQSGHNTVSWYQQALGQGPQFIFQYYREEENGRGNFPPRFSGLQFPNYSSELNVNALELDDSALYLCASSSPGGTAGELFFGEGSRLTVL.

Only a few counts were recorded for this clone. The gene calls are TRBV28 and TRBJ1-2; 8 nucleotides align to TRBD1. J gave up 7 bases and V 3 bases, and 13 bases lay outside the gene matches. The CDR3 has 16 residues. The germline CDR1 and CDR2 sequences are MDHEN and SYDVKM. In DNA form, the CDR3 reads TGTGCCAGCAGTTTTATTTCTCAGGGGGCGCCGGGTGGCTACACCTTC. This encodes CASSFISQGAPGGYTF.

Only one count was recorded for this clone. The chain recombines TRBV28 with TRBJ1-3; D uncertain. The CDR3 runs 12 residues. Germline CDR1 and CDR2: MDHEN and SYDVKM. V was cut by 6 bases and J by 7 bases, with 10 bases left in between. CDR3 sequence (DNA): TGTGCCAGCAGCCTGGCCAAGAACACCATATATTTT. It encodes CASSLAKNTIYF.

This rearrangement joins TRBV27 to TRBJ1-6; D is ambiguous. Trimming pared 6 bases from V and 7 bases from J, leaving 10 bases between. The CDR3 has 13 amino acids. The germline gives CDR1 MNHEY, CDR2 SMNVEV (reference sequence). The CDR3 sequence is CASRRTGNSPLHF. The CDR3 bases are TGTGCCAGCAGGCGGACGGGAAATTCACCCCTCCACTTT.